This T cell receptor (beta chain) was documented in a study of blood T cell repertoires in COVID-19. The overall study: COVID-19 samples collected from the United States, Italy and Spain covered acute and convalescent phases. The cDNA or gDNA used as material had been derived from T cells, B-cell-depleted T cells, or PBMCs.

Assay: immunoSEQ multiplex PCR; the TCRdb copy retains only in-frame clones and omits some. The table lists 60,000 to 75,000 clones, roughly 90% of them singletons. Germline assignment: CDR1 SEHNR and CDR2 FQNEAQ (reference sequence). The CDR3 is 15 amino acids. Trimming at V came to 6 bases and at J to 6 bases, leaving 8 bases not matched to a gene. This receptor was identified in a man in his thirties or forties with acute or convalescent COVID-19. The sequenced sample consisted of peripheral blood. The chain employs TRBV7-9 and TRBJ1-5, with TRBD1 matching over 10 bases. The CDR3 DNA reads as TGTGCCAGCAGGACCGGGACAGGGGCGGTTCAGCCCCAGCATTTT. Translation: CASRTGTGAVQPQHF. Complete variable domain (other parts from reference TRBV7-9 and TRBJ1-5): DTGVSQNPRHKITKRGQNVTFRCDPISEHNRLYWYRQTLGQGPEFLTYFQNEAQLEKSRLLSDRFSAERPKGSFSTLEIQRTEQGDSAMYLCASRTGTGAVQPQHFGDGTRLSIL.